This note documents a single T cell receptor (beta chain) sequence. It has no known antigen specificity. No base qualities exist here, and no much larger clone lies one base off it. The collaborating institutions used their own protocols to collect whole blood in K2EDTA tubes. For TCRbeta analysis, collaborators shipped samples as frozen whole blood, isolated PBMCs, or DNA extracted from either of those sample types. The data were obtained in a study of blood T cell repertoires in COVID-19 (dated by TCRdb to 2020 to 2022). About the investigation overall: Samples covering the acute and convalescent phases of COVID-19 were provided by collaborators in the United States, Italy and Spain. HLA class I and class II types, where available, came from metadata supplied by the sample provider rather than from assay-based typing. A de-identified subject ID, COVID-19 status, age in years and sex were almost always included in the sample metadata. The repertoires were released in a freely available public database meant as a resource for research on the immune response to SARS-CoV-2. The samples were drawn from two sources: the first 160 participants of the ongoing ImmuneRACE study, and fewer than 1,500 subjects contributed by 6 global collaborators. The dataset comprised deeply sampled blood TCRbeta repertoires from subjects exposed to, actively infected with, or recovered from COVID-19. The material from the prospective study consisted of cDNA or gDNA derived from T cells, B-cell-depleted T cells, or PBMCs.

General conclusions and limits of the study: Clinical and demographic metadata were provided uncurated, with the amount varying by source and participant.

TCRbeta CDR3 regions were amplified from genomic DNA using the immunoSEQ Assay, a bias-controlled multiplex PCR. As for the authors' bioinformatics: Nucleated cell counts per sample were estimated from amplification of reference gene primers within the assay. Sequence reads were collapsed and filtered to measure the absolute abundance of every unique TCRbeta CDR3 rearrangement. For each sample, productive Simpson clonality was calculated as the square root of Simpson's diversity index across productive rearrangements. In its TCRdb copy, this immuneACCESS table keeps in-frame sequences only and misses some clones. Where compared with another copy, unresolved V genes explain less than half of these, and the others have no known cause. V, J and clone size are those of that table, while D and trimming were read from the DNA. The sample data list 100,000 to 150,000 clones, and about 80% of these were observed just once. The biggest ten clones account for roughly 12% of the sample.

The V and J ends are trimmed by 5 bases and 3 bases, leaving 16 bases between them. Via the germline V gene, CDR1 is SGHAT and CDR2 FQNNGV. The CDR3 holds 15 amino acids from the cysteine to the phenylalanine. The kept DNA is CDR3 alone, 45 bases in frame from the first base. The origin of this receptor is a man in his 60s with acute or convalescent COVID-19. Sequencing used peripheral blood. This sequence uses TRBV11-2 and TRBJ1-1; the D gene is perhaps TRBD1, from 6 matching bases. The bases are TGTGCCAGCAGCCTACTCCAGGGGAAGGACACTGAAGCTTTCTTT. This codes for CASSLLQGKDTEAFF.